This T cell receptor beta chain was captured in a study of CD8+CD57+ T cells in acquired aplastic anemia (dated by TCRdb to 2016 to 2019). Notes on the research overall: A mean of around 3 ug of DNA, ranging from roughly 0.2 to 27.4 ug, was extracted from sorted CD4+ and CD8+ cells. CD8+CD57+ expansion was defined as frequency above the mean frequency observed in healthy subjects. The full study reports these points: CD8+ Simpson's diversity did not differ significantly between patients and healthy controls (P=0.060). Although under 35 CD8+ CDR3 sequences were shared by patients and controls, these sequences appeared highly expressed in patients and within the immunodominant clones of patients.

Remarks on this clonotype: The antigen this receptor binds is unknown. Base-call qualities are not available, and no considerably larger clone is one nucleotide away.

The junction shows trimming of 3 bases on V and 6 bases on J, plus 17 bases between the germline ends. The germline V gene yields ENHRY for CDR1 and SYGVKD for CDR2. Inclusive of the bounding cysteine and phenylalanine, the CDR3 is 15 residues long. The read is trimmed to its CDR3 DNA, 45 bases read in frame from base 1. The patients picked for sequencing were ones in whom flow cytometry had shown an expansion of CD8+CD57+ cells. Severe acquired aplastic anemia was diagnosed in all patients according to International Study of Aplastic Anemia and Agranulocytosis and Camitta criteria. At the time blood was sampled, none of the patients had received any therapy. In the study, sorted CD4+ and CD8+ blood T cells from patients with severe aplastic anemia and from healthy subjects underwent deep sequencing of TCR repertoires. Patients were enrolled under clinicaltrials.gov protocols 00001620, 01623167, 00001397, 00071045, 00081523 and 00961064 in the USA. Ficoll-Paque density gradient centrifugation was used to isolate peripheral blood mononuclear cells. Before DNA was extracted, CD4+ and CD8+ T cells were sorted using either FACS or magnetic beads.

Genomic DNA was used as template for profiling of TCR beta VDJ combinations and CDR3 sequences. An Illumina HiSeq 2000 was the platform used for TCR repertoire sequencing. In the paper's pipeline: Repertoire assessment relied on Simpson's diversity index, CDR3 size and DJ length profiles, and TRBV/TRBJ rearrangement plots. The most abundant DNA sequence in the deep sequencing data was taken as the immunodominant clone. CDR3 amino acid sequences were checked for sharing between subjects and were compared against published repertoires and the VDJdb database. TCRdb itself trimmed the public reads at Q25 with fastp, ran MiXCR and retained productive beta chains. Entries are consolidated by CDR3 protein sequence, retaining the most common genes and DNA. The V and J calls, along with clone size, are taken from TCRdb and not from the paper's own processing. The sample table holds some 180,000 distinct CDR3 sequences, of which about half were seen once. The ten largest clones add up to 10% to 15% of the sample.

The sequence derives from a human donor with aplastic anemia. Recombination linked TRBV10-3 to TRBJ1-1, with TRBD1 as a weak D call on 5 bases. The sample taken for sequencing was sorted CD4+, CD8+, or CD8+CD57+ T cells (not recorded which) from PBMCs. The DNA sequence is TGTGCCATCAGTGACGGGACTCTCAACATTGCTGAAGCTTTCTTT. This yields the protein CAISDGTLNIAEAFF.